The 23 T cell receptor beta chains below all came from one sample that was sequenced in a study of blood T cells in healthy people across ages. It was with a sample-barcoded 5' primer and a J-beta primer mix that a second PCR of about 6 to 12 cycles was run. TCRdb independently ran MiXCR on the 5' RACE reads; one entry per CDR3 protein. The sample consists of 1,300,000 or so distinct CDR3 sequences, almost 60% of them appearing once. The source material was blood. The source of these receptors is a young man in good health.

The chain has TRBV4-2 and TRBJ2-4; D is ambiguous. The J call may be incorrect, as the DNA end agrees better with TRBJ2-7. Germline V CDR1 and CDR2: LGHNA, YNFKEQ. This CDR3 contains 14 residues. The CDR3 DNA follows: TGTGCCAGCAGCCAAGATTTGGATAACTACGAGCAGTACTTC. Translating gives CASSQDLDNYEQYF.

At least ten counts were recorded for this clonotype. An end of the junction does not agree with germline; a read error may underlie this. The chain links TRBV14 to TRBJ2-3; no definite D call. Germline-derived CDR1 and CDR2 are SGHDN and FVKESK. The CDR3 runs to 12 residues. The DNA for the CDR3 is TGCGCCAGCAGCCAAGATTGGGATACGCAGTATTTT. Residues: CASSQDWDTQYF.

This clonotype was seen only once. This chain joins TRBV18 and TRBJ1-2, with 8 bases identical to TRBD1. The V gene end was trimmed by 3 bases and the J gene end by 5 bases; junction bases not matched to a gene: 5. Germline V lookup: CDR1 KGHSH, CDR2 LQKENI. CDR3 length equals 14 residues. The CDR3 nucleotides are TGTGCCAGCTCACCGGACAGGGTGAAGTATGGCTACACCTTC. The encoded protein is CASSPDRVKYGYTF.

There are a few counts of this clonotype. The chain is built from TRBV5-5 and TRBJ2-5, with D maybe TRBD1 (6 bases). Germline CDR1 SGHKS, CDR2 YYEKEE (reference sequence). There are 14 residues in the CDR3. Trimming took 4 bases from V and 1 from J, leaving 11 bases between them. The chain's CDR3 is CASSKPDSQETQYF. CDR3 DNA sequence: TGTGCCAGCAGCAAACCGGACAGCCAAGAGACCCAGTACTTC. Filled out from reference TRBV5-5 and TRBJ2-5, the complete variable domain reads DAGVTQSPTHLIKTRGQQVTLRCSPISGHKSVSWYQQVLGQGPQFIFQYYEKEERGRGNFPDRFSARQFPNYSSELNVNALLLGDSALYLCASSKPDSQETQYFGPGTRLLVL.

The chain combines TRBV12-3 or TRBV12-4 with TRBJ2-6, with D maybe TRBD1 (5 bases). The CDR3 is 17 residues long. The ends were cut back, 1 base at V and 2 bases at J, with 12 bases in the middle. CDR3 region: CASSLGTPSTGANVLTF. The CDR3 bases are TGTGCCAGCAGTTTAGGGACACCTTCTACTGGGGCCAACGTCCTGACTTTC.

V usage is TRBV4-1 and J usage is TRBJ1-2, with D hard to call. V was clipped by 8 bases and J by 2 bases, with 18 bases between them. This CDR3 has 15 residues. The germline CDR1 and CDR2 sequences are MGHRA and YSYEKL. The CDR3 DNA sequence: TGCGCCAGCTCCCTCGGAATAATTAAGAACTATGGCTACACCTTC. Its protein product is CASSLGIIKNYGYTF.

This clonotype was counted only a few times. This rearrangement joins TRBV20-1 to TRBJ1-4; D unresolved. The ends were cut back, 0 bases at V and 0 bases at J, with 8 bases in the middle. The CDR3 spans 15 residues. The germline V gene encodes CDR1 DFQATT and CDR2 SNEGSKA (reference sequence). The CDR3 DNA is TGCAGTGCTAGAGATCTCCAGGCAACTAATGAAAAACTGTTTTTT. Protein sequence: CSARDLQATNEKLFF.

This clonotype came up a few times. Written as DNA, the CDR3 is TGTGCCAGCAGTTTTAGCTTGCGGGGAAAAGAGACCCAGTACTTC. Translated: CASSFSLRGKETQYF. The genes are TRBV28 and TRBJ2-5; tentatively, D is TRBD2 (6 bases). This CDR3 region has 15 residues. Germline lookup yields CDR1 MDHEN and CDR2 SYDVKM. V was cut by 3 bases and J by 3 bases, with 14 bases left in between.

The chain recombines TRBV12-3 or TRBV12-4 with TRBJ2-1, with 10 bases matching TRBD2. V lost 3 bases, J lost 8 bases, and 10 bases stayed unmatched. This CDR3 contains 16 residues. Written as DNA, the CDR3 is TGTGCCAGCAGTTTGGGCCTAGCGGGAGTAGGGGATGAGCAGTTCTTC. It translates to CASSLGLAGVGDEQFF.

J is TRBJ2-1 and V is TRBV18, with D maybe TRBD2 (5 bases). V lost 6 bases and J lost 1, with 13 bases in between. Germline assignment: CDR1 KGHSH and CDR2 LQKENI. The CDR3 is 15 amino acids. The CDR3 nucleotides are TGTGCCAGCTCGGAGGAACTTTTGTCCTACAATGAGCAGTTCTTC. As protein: CASSEELLSYNEQFF.

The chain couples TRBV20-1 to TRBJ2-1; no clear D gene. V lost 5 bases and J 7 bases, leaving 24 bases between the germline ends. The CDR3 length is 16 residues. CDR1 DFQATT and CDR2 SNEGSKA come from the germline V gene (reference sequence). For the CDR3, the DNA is TGCAGTGCTCCCCGAGAGTCTATTAGTCGGGCGAATGAGCAGTTCTTC. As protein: CSAPRESISRANEQFF.

CDR3: CSANRDRGFSNEQFF. In DNA, the CDR3 is TGCAGTGCTAACCGGGACAGGGGCTTCTCCAATGAGCAGTTCTTC. V usage is TRBV20-1 and J usage is TRBJ2-1, with TRBD1 identical over 10 bases. The CDR3 has 15 amino acids. CDR1 and CDR2 (germline): DFQATT, SNEGSKA (reference sequence). V shed 4 bases, J shed 6 bases, and the junction held 9 bases outside the gene matches.

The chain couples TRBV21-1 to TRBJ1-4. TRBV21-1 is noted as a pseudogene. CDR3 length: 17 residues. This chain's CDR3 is CASSKQNSPTTNEKLFF. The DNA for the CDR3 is TGTGCCAGCAGCAAACAAAACAGCCCTACAACTAATGAAAAACTGTTTTTT.

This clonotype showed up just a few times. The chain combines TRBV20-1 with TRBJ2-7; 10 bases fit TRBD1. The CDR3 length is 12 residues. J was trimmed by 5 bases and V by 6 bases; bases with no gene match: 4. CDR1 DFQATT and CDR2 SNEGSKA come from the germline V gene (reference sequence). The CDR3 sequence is CSARDRGHEQYF. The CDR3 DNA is TGCAGTGCCAGGGACAGGGGCCACGAGCAGTACTTC.

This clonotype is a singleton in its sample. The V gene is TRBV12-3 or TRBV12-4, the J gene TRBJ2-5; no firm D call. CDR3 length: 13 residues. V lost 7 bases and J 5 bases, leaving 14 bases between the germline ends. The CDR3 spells CASTRSRLETQYF. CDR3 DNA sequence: TGTGCCAGCACCCGAAGCAGGCTGGAGACCCAGTACTTC.

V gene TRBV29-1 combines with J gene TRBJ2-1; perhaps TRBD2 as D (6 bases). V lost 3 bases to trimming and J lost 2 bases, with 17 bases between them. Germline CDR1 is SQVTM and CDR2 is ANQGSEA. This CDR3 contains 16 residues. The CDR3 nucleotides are TGCAGCGTTGAGTGGGGGGAAAGCGGAGCCTACAATGAGCAGTTCTTC. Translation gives CSVEWGESGAYNEQFF.

Here the CDR3 reads CASSEGTANSPLHF. CDR3 nucleotides: TGTGCCAGCAGCGAAGGGACAGCAAATTCACCCCTCCACTTT. The genes are TRBV25-1 and TRBJ1-6; 7 bases fit TRBD1. CDR1 and CDR2 (germline): MGHDK, SYGVNS. CDR3 length: 14 amino acids. J gave up 7 bases and V 6 bases, and 6 bases lay outside the gene matches.

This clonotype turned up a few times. CDR3 coding DNA: TGTGCCAGCAGTTTAGTCAACCGCTACGAGCAGTACTTC. Amino acid sequence: CASSLVNRYEQYF. The chain couples TRBV12-3 or TRBV12-4 to TRBJ2-7; D is unresolved. The CDR3 consists of 13 residues. V lost 1 base and J lost 3, with 7 bases in between.

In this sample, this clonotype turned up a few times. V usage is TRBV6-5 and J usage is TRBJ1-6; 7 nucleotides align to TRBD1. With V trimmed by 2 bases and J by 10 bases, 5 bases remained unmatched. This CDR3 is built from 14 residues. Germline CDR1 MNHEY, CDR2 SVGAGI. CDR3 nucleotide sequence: TGTGCCAGCAGTTACCGCCAAGGGGGCTCACCCCTCCACTTT. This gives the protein CASSYRQGGSPLHF.

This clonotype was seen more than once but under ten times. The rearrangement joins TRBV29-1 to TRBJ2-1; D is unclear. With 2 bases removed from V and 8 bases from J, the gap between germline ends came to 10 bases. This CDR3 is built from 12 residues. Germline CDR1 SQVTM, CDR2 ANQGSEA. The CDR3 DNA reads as TGCAGCGTTGAAAGCCCGACATATGAGCAGTTCTTC. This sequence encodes CSVESPTYEQFF.

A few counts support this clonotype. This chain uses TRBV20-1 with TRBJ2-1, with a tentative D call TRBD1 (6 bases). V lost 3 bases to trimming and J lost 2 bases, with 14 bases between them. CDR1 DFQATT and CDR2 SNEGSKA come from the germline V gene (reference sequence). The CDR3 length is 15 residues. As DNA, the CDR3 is TGCAGTGCTAGTGGACGGGACACAACCTACAATGAGCAGTTCTTC. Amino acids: CSASGRDTTYNEQFF.

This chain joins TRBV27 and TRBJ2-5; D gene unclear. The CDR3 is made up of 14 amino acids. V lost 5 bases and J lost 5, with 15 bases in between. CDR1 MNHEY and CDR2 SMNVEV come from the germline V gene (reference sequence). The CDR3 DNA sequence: TGTGCCAGCAGTACGTACACAATCCCGGAGACCCAGTACTTC. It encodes CASSTYTIPETQYF.

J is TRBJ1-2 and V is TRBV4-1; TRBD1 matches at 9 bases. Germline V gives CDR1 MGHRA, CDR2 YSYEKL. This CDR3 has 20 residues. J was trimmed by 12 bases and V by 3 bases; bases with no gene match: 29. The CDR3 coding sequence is TGCGCCAGCAGCCAGTCTGGGCTCCCATACTCGGACAGGGGCCACCCGGGGAACACCTTC. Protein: CASSQSGLPYSDRGHPGNTF.